Reported below is one T cell receptor (beta chain). Its antigen is still unknown. Next came a second PCR, run for about 6 to 12 cycles, which used a sample-barcoded 5' primer along with a J-beta primer mix. TCRdb passed the 5' RACE reads through MiXCR, listing each CDR3 protein once. There are 1.5 million to 2 million distinct CDR3 sequences in the sample; roughly 43% occur only once, and under 25% lies in the top ten. This sample is part of a study of blood T cells in healthy people across ages. Study results and caveats: Long-lived donors had more naive CD4+ cells and higher diversity than aged donors.

The sequenced material came from blood. This clonotype originated in a human donor in good health.

The CDR3 DNA reads TGTGCCAGCAGTTGGAACAGGGCGGTCGACGAGCAGTACTTC. Its translation is CASSWNRAVDEQYF. The V gene is TRBV28, the J gene TRBJ2-4, with D tentatively TRBD1 (6 bases). The DNA end lines up better with TRBJ2-7; the J call may be wrong. Germline V gene data show CDR1 as MDHEN and CDR2 as SYDVKM. The CDR3 runs 14 residues.